Listed below are T cell receptor beta chains from one sample, sequenced in a study of T cell responses to AZD1222 COVID-19 vaccine. This table comes from immunoSEQ multiplex PCR, and its TCRdb copy is limited to in-frame clones, with some not included. The sample has just over 150,000 clones, over 75% seen once. The sample in question was peripheral blood, obtained on day 0 of AZD1222 vaccination. Receptors originate from an adult in good health. Both conserved end residues are part of each CDR3. Each record gives: clone size, D gene, V gene, J gene, CDR3 DNA, CDR3 protein. D genes are given only for firm matches. Where a row states a size, it is once, few, many or the class of an expanded clone; other rows omit it.

>.|.|TRBV9|TRBJ1-2
TGTGCCAGCAGCCCCAATTTGGGGGTTAACTATGGCTACACCTTC
CASSPNLGVNYGYTF
>.|TRBD2|TRBV19|TRBJ2-1
TGTGCCAGTAGTATAGTGACTAGCGGCAATGAGCAGTTCTTC
CASSIVTSGNEQFF
>.|TRBD2|TRBV6-2/TRBV6-3|TRBJ2-3
TGTGCCAGCAGTTGGCGGGAGGGAGGCACAGATACGCAGTATTTT
CASSWREGGTDTQYF
>.|.|TRBV20-1|TRBJ1-2
TGCAGTGCTAGAGATTTGAGTGGCTACACCTTC
CSARDLSGYTF
>.|.|TRBV2|TRBJ2-5
TGTGCCAGTGGGGAGACCCAGTACTTC
CASGETQYF
>.|TRBD1|TRBV7-9|TRBJ1-3
TGTGCCAGCACCGAAGGGGGCCTCGGTGGAAACACCATATATTTT
CASTEGGLGGNTIYF
>few|TRBD2|TRBV7-3|TRBJ2-2
TGTGCCAGCCGCGGAGCGGGAGACACCGGGGAGCTGTTTTTT
CASRGAGDTGELFF
>.|TRBD2|TRBV14|TRBJ2-5
TGTGCCAGCAGCCATTGGACTAGCGGGAGATATGAGACCCAGTACTTC
CASSHWTSGRYETQYF
>.|.|TRBV4-2|TRBJ1-5
TGTGCCAGCAGCCAAGGATCCGGGGGCGCAAATCAGCCCCAGCATTTT
CASSQGSGGANQPQHF
>.|.|TRBV19|TRBJ1-4
TGTGCCAGTCGATCTCCTAGGGGACGACATAATGAAAAACTGTTTTTT
CASRSPRGRHNEKLFF
>.|.|TRBV7-9|TRBJ1-1
TGTGCCAGCAGCAGGGCCCTGAACACTGAAGCTTTCTTT
CASSRALNTEAFF
>.|.|TRBV27|TRBJ2-3
TGTGCCAGCAGTCACTCGGACTCGTTGGGCACAGATACGCAGTATTTT
CASSHSDSLGTDTQYF
>few|.|TRBV21-1|TRBJ2-3
TGTGCCAGCAACAAGACTAGCGGGAGCGTACACACAGATACGCAGTATTTT
CASNKTSGSVHTDTQYF
>few|TRBD2|TRBV18|TRBJ2-7
TGTGCCAGCTCACCTGGGACTAGCGACTTCGAGCAGTACTTC
CASSPGTSDFEQYF
>.|.|TRBV18|TRBJ1-6
TGTGCCAGCTCACCACAAGATAATTCACCCCTCCACTTT
CASSPQDNSPLHF
>.|TRBD1|TRBV25-1|TRBJ2-5
TGTGCCAGCAGTGATGACATTGGACAGGCAATCTACCAAGAGACCCAGTACTTC
CASSDDIGQAIYQETQYF
>.|.|TRBV11-3|TRBJ1-4
TGTGCCAGCAGCTTCGATACAACTAATGAAAAACTGTTTTTT
CASSFDTTNEKLFF
>.|TRBD1|TRBV2|TRBJ1-2
TGTGCCAGCAGTGTTGACAGGGGGCTCATTGTTAATGGCTACACCTTC
CASSVDRGLIVNGYTF
>.|.|TRBV5-5|TRBJ2-1
TGTGCCAGCAGCTTGGATGGTTACAATGAGCAGTTCTTC
CASSLDGYNEQFF
>.|TRBD1|TRBV4-3|TRBJ1-3
TGCGCCAGCAGCCAAGGGACAGGGGAGGACACCATATATTTT
CASSQGTGEDTIYF
>once|.|TRBV30|TRBJ1-5
TGTGCCTGGAGTGTCCAGGCGTGGGGCAATCAGCCCCAGCATTTT
CAWSVQAWGNQPQHF
>.|.|TRBV9|TRBJ1-6
TGTGCCAGCAGCGCCCGGGAGGGGTTTAATTCACCCCTCCACTTT
CASSAREGFNSPLHF
>once|.|TRBV9|TRBJ2-5
TGTGCCAGCAGCGCAGACCAACAAGAGACCCAGTACTTC
CASSADQQETQYF
>.|.|TRBV28|TRBJ1-2
TGTGCCAGCAGTTTAGCTCGGGGGTTATCATATGGCTACACCTTC
CASSLARGLSYGYTF
>.|.|TRBV21-1|TRBJ1-2
TGTGCCAGCACTTCAACGGACGGAGCTAACTATGGCTACACCTTC
CASTSTDGANYGYTF
>.|.|TRBV10-3|TRBJ1-3
TGTGCCATCAGGTCAGGGGTAGAAGGAAACACCATATATTTT
CAIRSGVEGNTIYF
>.|.|TRBV5-1|TRBJ2-1
TGCGCCAGCAGCTTGGAAGGACGCCCGAACGCGTTCTTC
CASSLEGRPNAFF
>.|TRBD1|TRBV5-4|TRBJ2-7
TGTGCCAGCAGCTTGGGAGGACAGGGAGCGAACTCCTACGAGCAGTACTTC
CASSLGGQGANSYEQYF
>.|.|TRBV28|TRBJ1-3
TGTGCCAGCAGTTTACCACCTGGAGACTCTGGAAACACCATATATTTT
CASSLPPGDSGNTIYF
>.|.|TRBV9|TRBJ2-3
TGTGCCAGCAGCGTAGACCAGCCGGGGACGCAGTATTTT
CASSVDQPGTQYF
>.|TRBD2|TRBV7-8|TRBJ2-1
TGTGCCAGCAGCTTAGCCCACCCGTCCCTAGCGGGCAGCAGTAATGAGCAGTTCTTC
CASSLAHPSLAGSSNEQFF
>.|.|TRBV7-2|TRBJ1-6
TGTGCCAGCAGAGAGGAGGGTTTTGGCGGTAATTCACCCCTCCACTTT
CASREEGFGGNSPLHF
>.|TRBD2|TRBV2|TRBJ2-2
TGTGCCAGCAGTGATGAGAGCGGGAGGGCACGTGGCACCGGGGAGCTGTTTTTT
CASSDESGRARGTGELFF
>.|TRBD1|TRBV4-3|TRBJ2-7
TGCGCCAGCAGCCAAGCCGACAGGGAATCCTACGAGCAGTACTTC
CASSQADRESYEQYF
>.|.|TRBV29-1|TRBJ2-3
TGCAGCTCTGTAAGGGCAGGGGCTAGCACAGATACGCAGTATTTT
CSSVRAGASTDTQYF
>once|TRBD1|TRBV4-1|TRBJ2-3
TGCGCCAGCAGCCGGACAGGGTGGAGAGATACGCAGTATTTT
CASSRTGWRDTQYF
>.|TRBD1|TRBV2|TRBJ1-1
TGTGCCAGTAGAGGGGAGGGGGCGAGTACTGAAGCTTTCTTT
CASRGEGASTEAFF
>once|TRBD1|TRBV9|TRBJ1-4
TGTGCCAGCAGCCCCCCTTCGACAGGGCTTAGGGAAAAACTGTTTTTT
CASSPPSTGLREKLFF
>.|.|TRBV7-3|TRBJ2-3
TGTGCCAGCAGCTTAGCCCAGGTCACAGATACGCAGTATTTT
CASSLAQVTDTQYF
>.|.|TRBV14|TRBJ2-3
TGTGCCAGCAGCCGGCTTCGGGCAGGGACAGATACGCAGTATTTT
CASSRLRAGTDTQYF
>.|.|TRBV15|TRBJ1-4
TGTGCCACCAGCAGAGTGGGCCAGAATAATGAAAAACTGTTTTTT
CATSRVGQNNEKLFF
>.|.|TRBV24-1|TRBJ1-2
TGTGCCACCTATTCTGAGAGAAACTATGGCTACACCTTC
CATYSERNYGYTF
>.|TRBD1|TRBV24-1|TRBJ1-1
TGTGCCACCAGTGACCCTAGGACAGGGAACACTGAAGCTTTCTTT
CATSDPRTGNTEAFF
>.|.|TRBV5-1|TRBJ2-1
TGCGCCAGCAGACCGGGATGGGTGGATGAGCAGTTCTTC
CASRPGWVDEQFF
>.|.|TRBV11-2|TRBJ2-7
TGTGCCAGCAGCACCGGAGGGGTACCTACGACCTACGAGCAGTACTTC
CASSTGGVPTTYEQYF
>.|.|TRBV7-9|TRBJ2-6
TGTGCCAGCTTTTGGTTGGCTGGGGCCAACGTCCTGACTTTC
CASFWLAGANVLTF
>.|TRBD1|TRBV2|TRBJ1-4
TGTGCCAGCAGCCGAGACAGGGCCGCTGAAAAACTGTTTTTT
CASSRDRAAEKLFF
>.|TRBD1|TRBV3-1/TRBV3-2|TRBJ1-1
TGTGCCAGCAGCCGGGACAGGAGGAACACTGAAGCTTTCTTT
CASSRDRRNTEAFF
>.|.|TRBV27|TRBJ2-1
TGTGCCAGCAGTTCCGTGCGGTTCTCCTACAATGAGCAGTTCTTC
CASSSVRFSYNEQFF
>.|TRBD1|TRBV25-1|TRBJ2-1
TGTGCCAGCAGTGAAATGACAGGGGGGAATGAGCAGTTCTTC
CASSEMTGGNEQFF
>.|.|TRBV21-1|TRBJ1-5
TGTGCCAGCAGCCCGACTCCGCCGATGACAGAAAATCAGCCCCAGCATTTT
CASSPTPPMTENQPQHF
>.|.|TRBV12-3/TRBV12-4|TRBJ2-5
TGTGCCAGCAGTTTCGGAGAGACCCAGTACTTC
CASSFGETQYF
>.|.|TRBV28|TRBJ2-1
TGTGCCAGCAGCCAGACCCGATATGAGCAGTTCTTC
CASSQTRYEQFF